The TCR beta chain described here comes from a study of cytotoxic CD8 clonotypes in ibrutinib-treated CLL. Study as a whole: Patients gave response samples after a median about eleven months of treatment, range 6 to 36.

The ends were cut back, 3 bases at V and 6 bases at J, with 9 bases in the middle. Germline CDR1 SGHTA, CDR2 FQGTGA. This CDR3 comprises 13 residues. Regarding the study as a whole: Clonality showed a rise at ibrutinib response that reversed toward baseline at progression.

The data were produced by immunoSEQ multiplex PCR, yet TCRdb's version contains in-frame clones alone and is incomplete. The sample has under 200,000 clones, more than 80% seen once. Notes on this clone: As yet, its antigen is unknown.

This sample comprised PBMCs, obtained after 24 months of ibrutinib treatment. The clonotype originates from a human donor with chronic lymphocytic leukemia. This chain links TRBV7-3 with TRBJ1-5; weak D call: TRBD1 (6 bases). The CDR3 DNA reads as TGTGCCAGCAGCTTGAAGGGGGGTCAGCCCCAGCATTTT. Translating it yields CASSLKGGQPQHF.